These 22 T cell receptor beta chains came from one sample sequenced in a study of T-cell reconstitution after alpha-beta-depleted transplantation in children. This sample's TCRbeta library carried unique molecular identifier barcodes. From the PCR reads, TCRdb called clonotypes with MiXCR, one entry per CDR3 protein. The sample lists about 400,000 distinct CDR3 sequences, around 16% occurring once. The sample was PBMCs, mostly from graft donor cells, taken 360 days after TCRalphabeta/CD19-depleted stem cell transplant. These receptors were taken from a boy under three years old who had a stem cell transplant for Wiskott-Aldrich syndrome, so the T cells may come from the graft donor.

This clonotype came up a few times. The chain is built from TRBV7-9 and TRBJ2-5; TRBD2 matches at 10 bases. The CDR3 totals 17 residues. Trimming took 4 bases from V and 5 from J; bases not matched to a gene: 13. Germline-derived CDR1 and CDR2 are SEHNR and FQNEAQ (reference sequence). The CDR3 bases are TGTGCCAGCAGCTCCGGACTAGCGGCCCCGGGAGGGGAGACCCAGTACTTC. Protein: CASSSGLAAPGGETQYF.

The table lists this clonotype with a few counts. In DNA form, the CDR3 reads TGTGCCAGCAGTTCACTAGCCCCCTACGAGCAGTACTTC. Its translation is CASSSLAPYEQYF. The gene calls are TRBV12-3 or TRBV12-4 and TRBJ2-7; TRBD2 might be the D (6 bases). The CDR3 covers 13 residues. V was cut by 4 bases and J by 2 bases, with 9 bases left in between.

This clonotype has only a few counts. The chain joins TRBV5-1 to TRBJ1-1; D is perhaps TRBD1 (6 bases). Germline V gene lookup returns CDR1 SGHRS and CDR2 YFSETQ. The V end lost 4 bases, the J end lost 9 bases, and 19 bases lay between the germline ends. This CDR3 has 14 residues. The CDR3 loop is CASSHSSLDRQAFF. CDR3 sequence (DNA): TGCGCCAGCAGCCACTCGTCCCTAGACAGGCAAGCTTTCTTT.

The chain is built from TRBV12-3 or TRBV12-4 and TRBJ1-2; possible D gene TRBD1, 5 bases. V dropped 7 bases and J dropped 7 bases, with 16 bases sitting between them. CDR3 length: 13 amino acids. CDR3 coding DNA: TGTGCCAGCACCTCAATCAGGGATCTTGGCTACACCTTC. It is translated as CASTSIRDLGYTF.

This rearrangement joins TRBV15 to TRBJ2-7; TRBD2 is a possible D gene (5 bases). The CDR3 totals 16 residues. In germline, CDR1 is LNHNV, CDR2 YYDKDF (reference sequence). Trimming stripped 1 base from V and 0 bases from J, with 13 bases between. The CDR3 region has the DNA TGTGCCACCAGCAGAGCTAAAACGGGATACTCCTACGAGCAGTACTTC. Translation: CATSRAKTGYSYEQYF.

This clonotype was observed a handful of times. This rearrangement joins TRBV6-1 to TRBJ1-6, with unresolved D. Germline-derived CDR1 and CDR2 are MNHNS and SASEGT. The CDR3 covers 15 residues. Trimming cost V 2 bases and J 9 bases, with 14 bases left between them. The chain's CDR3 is CASSELGSIGSPLHF. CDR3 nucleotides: TGTGCCAGCAGTGAATTGGGAAGCATAGGTTCACCCCTCCACTTT.

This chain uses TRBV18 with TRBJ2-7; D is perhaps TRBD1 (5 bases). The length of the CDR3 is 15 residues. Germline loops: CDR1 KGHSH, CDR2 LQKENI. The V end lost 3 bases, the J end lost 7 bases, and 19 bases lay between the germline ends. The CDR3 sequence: CASSPSRAGKGEQYF. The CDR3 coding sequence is TGTGCCAGCTCACCCTCTCGGGCAGGGAAAGGGGAGCAGTACTTC.

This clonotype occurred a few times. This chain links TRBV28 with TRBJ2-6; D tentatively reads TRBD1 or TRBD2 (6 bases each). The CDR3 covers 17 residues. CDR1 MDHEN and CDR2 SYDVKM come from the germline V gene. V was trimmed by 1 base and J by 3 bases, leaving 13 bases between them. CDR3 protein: CASSLYRGPSGANVLTF. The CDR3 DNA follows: TGTGCCAGCAGTTTATACCGGGGGCCGAGTGGGGCCAACGTCCTGACTTTC.

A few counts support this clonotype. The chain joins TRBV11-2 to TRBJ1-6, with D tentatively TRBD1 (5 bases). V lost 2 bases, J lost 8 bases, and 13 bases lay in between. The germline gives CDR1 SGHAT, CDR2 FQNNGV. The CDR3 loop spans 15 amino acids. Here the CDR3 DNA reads TGTGCCAGCAGCTTACAGGGAGGTTTAGATTCACCCCTCCACTTT. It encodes CASSLQGGLDSPLHF.

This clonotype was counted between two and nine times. The CDR3 sequence: CASRFTLTGQNTGELFF. The CDR3 bases are TGCGCCAGCAGGTTCACACTGACGGGACAGAACACCGGGGAGCTGTTTTTT. The chain joins TRBV5-1 to TRBJ2-2; TRBD1 is a possible D gene (6 bases). The V gene lost 5 bases and the J gene lost 1 base, with 18 bases spanning the gap. Per the germline V gene, CDR1 is SGHRS and CDR2 is YFSETQ. The CDR3 covers 17 residues.

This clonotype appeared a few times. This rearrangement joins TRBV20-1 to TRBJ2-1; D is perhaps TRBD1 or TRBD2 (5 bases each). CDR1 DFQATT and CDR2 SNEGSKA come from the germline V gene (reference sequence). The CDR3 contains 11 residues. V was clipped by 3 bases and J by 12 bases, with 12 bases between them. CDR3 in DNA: TGCAGTGCTAGTAGCTGGGACGGGCAGTTCTTC. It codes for CSASSWDGQFF.

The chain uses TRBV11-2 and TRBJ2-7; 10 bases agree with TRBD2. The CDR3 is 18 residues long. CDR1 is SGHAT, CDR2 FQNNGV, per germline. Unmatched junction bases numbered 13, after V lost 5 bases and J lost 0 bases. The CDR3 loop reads CASSQMRGTSATSYEQYF. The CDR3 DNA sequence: TGTGCCAGCAGCCAGATGAGGGGGACTAGCGCCACCTCCTACGAGCAGTACTTC.

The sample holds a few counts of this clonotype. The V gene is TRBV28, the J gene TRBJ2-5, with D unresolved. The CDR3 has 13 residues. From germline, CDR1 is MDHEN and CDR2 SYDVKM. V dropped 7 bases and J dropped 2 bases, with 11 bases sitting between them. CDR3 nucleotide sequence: TGTGCCAGCACCATAGGGTGGCAAGAGACCCAGTACTTC. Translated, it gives CASTIGWQETQYF.

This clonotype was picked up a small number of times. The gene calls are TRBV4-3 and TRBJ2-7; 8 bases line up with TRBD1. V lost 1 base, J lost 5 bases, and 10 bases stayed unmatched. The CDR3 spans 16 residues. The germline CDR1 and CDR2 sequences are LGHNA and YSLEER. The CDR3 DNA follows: TGCGCCAGCAGCCAAGGTGGACAGGGTGGGCGAGACGAGCAGTACTTC. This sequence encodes CASSQGGQGGRDEQYF.

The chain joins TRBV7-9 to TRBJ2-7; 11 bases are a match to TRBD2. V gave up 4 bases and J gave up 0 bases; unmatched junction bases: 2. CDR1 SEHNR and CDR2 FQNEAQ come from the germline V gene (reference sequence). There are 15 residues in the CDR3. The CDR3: CASSSTSGASYEQYF. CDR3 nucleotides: TGTGCCAGCAGCTCGACTAGCGGGGCCTCCTACGAGCAGTACTTC.

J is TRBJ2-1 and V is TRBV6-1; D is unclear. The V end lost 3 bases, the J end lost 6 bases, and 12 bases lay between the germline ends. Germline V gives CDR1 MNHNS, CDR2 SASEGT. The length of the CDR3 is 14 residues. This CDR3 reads CASSDPLGGNEQFF. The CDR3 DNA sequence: TGTGCCAGCAGTGACCCTCTAGGCGGCAATGAGCAGTTCTTC.

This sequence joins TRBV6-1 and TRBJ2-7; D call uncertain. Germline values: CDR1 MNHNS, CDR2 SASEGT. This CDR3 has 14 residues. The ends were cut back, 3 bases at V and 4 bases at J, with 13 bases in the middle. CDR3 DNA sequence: TGTGCCAGCAGTGACGGTACGGACGGATACGAGCAGTACTTC. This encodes CASSDGTDGYEQYF.

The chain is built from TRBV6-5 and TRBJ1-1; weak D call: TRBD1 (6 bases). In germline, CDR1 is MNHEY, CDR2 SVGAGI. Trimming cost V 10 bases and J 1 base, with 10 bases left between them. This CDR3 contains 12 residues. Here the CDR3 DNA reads TGTGCCACGCACAGGGCGAACACTGAAGCTTTCTTT. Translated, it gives CATHRANTEAFF.

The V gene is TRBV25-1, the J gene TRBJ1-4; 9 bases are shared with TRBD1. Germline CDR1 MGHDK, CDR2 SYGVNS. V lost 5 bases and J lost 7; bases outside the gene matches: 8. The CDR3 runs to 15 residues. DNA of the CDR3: TGTGCCAGCAGTCCGTCCGGGACAGGGTTTGAAAAACTGTTTTTT. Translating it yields CASSPSGTGFEKLFF.

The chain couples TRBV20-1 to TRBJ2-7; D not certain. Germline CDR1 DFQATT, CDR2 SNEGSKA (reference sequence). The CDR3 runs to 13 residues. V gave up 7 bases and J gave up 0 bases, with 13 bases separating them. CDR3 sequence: CSGVAGGSYEQYF. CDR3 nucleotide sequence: TGCAGTGGGGTTGCTGGCGGCTCCTACGAGCAGTACTTC.

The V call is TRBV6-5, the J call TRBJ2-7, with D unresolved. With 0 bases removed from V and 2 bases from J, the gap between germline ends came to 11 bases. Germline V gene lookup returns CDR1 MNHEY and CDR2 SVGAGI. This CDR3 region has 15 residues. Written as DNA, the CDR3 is TGTGCCAGCAGTTACTCGAAGACGACGCCCTACGAGCAGTACTTC. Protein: CASSYSKTTPYEQYF.

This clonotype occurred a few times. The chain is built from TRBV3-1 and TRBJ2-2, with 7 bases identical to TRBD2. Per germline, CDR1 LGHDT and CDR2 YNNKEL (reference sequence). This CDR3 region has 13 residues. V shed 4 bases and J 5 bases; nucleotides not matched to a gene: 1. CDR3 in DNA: TGTGCCAGCAGCCTACTAGCGACCGGGGAGCTGTTTTTT. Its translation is CASSLLATGELFF.